What follows are 21 T cell receptor beta chains derived from one specimen sequenced in a study of cytomegalovirus exposure and HLA in healthy donors. Profiled with immunoSEQ multiplex PCR; TCRdb holds only in-frame clones, not every one. The sample contains about 110,000 clones, approximately 95% of which appear only once. The specimen sequenced was PBMCs. The origin of the receptors is a woman between 18 and 30 years old in good health and CMV-seronegative.

This rearrangement joins TRBV7-3 to TRBJ2-6; 7 bases fit TRBD1. Losses at the gene ends were 7 bases for V and 2 bases for J; bases not matched to a gene: 8. This CDR3 comprises 16 residues. Germline CDR1 reads SGHTA; CDR2 reads FQGTGA. DNA for the CDR3: TGTGCCAGCACCCTAGGGGGCCCTACTGGGGCCAACGTCCTGACTTTC. It translates to CASTLGGPTGANVLTF.

This chain uses TRBV14 with TRBJ2-7; 7 bases map to TRBD2. The junction had 15 bases not matched to a gene; V was cut back by 4 bases and J by 3 bases. Germline V gene data show CDR1 as SGHDN and CDR2 as FVKESK. The CDR3 is made up of 17 amino acids. CDR3 in amino acids: CASSPDPKLAGHYEQYF. DNA for the CDR3: TGTGCCAGCAGCCCCGACCCAAAATTAGCGGGTCACTACGAGCAGTACTTC.

Worth noting for this clone: Mismatch with germline at one junction end may stem from a read error. This chain links TRBV30 with TRBJ1-1, with TRBD1 identical over 8 bases. The CDR3 runs to 12 residues. Germline CDR1 is GTSNPN and CDR2 is SVGIG (reference sequence). CDR3 DNA: TGTGCCTGGAGTCCGGGACAGGTATCCGAAACCTTT. This translates into CAWSPGQVSETF. The full variable domain, with the rest looked up from reference TRBV30 and TRBJ1-1, is SQTIHQWPATLVQPVGSPLSLECTVEGTSNPNLYWYRQAAGRGLQLLFYSVGIGQISSEVPQNLSASRPQDRQFILSSKKLLLSDSGFYLCAWSPGQVSETFGQGTRLTVV.

The genes are TRBV2 and TRBJ2-7, with 8 bases matching TRBD2. V was clipped by 4 bases and J by 1 base; unmatched bases: 3. Germline CDR1 SNHLY, CDR2 FYNNEI. CDR3 length equals 14 residues. DNA for the CDR3: TGTGCCAGCAGTGGTAGCGGGGTTTCCTACGAGCAGTACTTC. This encodes CASSGSGVSYEQYF. Full variable domain (outside the CDR3, taken from reference TRBV2 and TRBJ2-7): EPEVTQTPSHQVTQMGQEVILRCVPISNHLYFYWYRQILGQKVEFLVSFYNNEISEKSEIFDDQFSVERPDGSNFTLKIRSTKLEDSAMYFCASSGSGVSYEQYFGPGTRLTVT.

J is TRBJ1-4 and V is TRBV28; D remains unclear. Looked up from germline, CDR1 is MDHEN and CDR2 is SYDVKM. V was trimmed by 3 bases and J by 0 bases, leaving 5 bases between them. The CDR3 extends over 14 amino acids. DNA of the CDR3: TGTGCCAGCAGTTTCGTTGCAACTAATGAAAAACTGTTTTTT. It yields the protein CASSFVATNEKLFF.

The chain uses TRBV10-2 and TRBJ2-4; TRBD2 agrees at 12 bases. Unmatched junction bases numbered 8, after V lost 7 bases and J lost 10 bases. The germline gives CDR1 WSHSY, CDR2 SAAADI. CDR3 length: 14 amino acids. In nucleotides, the CDR3 is TGCGCCAGCACCAATGGGACTAGCGGGTATATTCAGTACTTC. As protein: CASTNGTSGYIQYF.

V usage is TRBV7-9 and J usage is TRBJ2-3; D gene ambiguous. Germline V gives CDR1 SEHNR, CDR2 FQNEAQ (reference sequence). The CDR3 has 13 residues. With 0 bases removed from V and 4 bases from J, the gap between germline ends came to 5 bases. The CDR3 spells CASSLARADTQYF. DNA for the CDR3: TGTGCCAGCAGCTTAGCTCGCGCAGATACGCAGTATTTT.

V and J are TRBV7-9 and TRBJ2-2; 8 nucleotides align to TRBD2. This CDR3 contains 14 residues. V lost 5 bases to trimming and J lost 16 bases; unmatched junction nucleotides: 15. In germline, CDR1 is SEHNR, CDR2 FQNEAQ (reference sequence). CDR3 residues: CASSTGADPGTRFF. The CDR3 nucleotides read TGTGCCAGCAGCACCGGCGCCGATCCCGGGACTAGGTTTTTT. Variable domain in full (rest from reference TRBV7-9 and TRBJ2-2): DTGVSQNPRHKITKRGQNVTFRCDPISEHNRLYWYRQTLGQGPEFLTYFQNEAQLEKSRLLSDRFSAERPKGSFSTLEIQRTEQGDSAMYLCASSTGADPGTRFFGEGSRLTVL.

The V call is TRBV25-1, the J call TRBJ1-1; tentative D call: TRBD1 (5 bases). Looked up from germline, CDR1 is MGHDK and CDR2 is SYGVNS. V was shortened by 4 bases and J by 4 bases, with 16 bases between the two germline ends. CDR3 length: 15 amino acids. CDR3 nucleotide sequence: TGTGCCAGCAGTGGAGGACCTCCCGGGGGCACTGAAGCTTTCTTT. Translation gives CASSGGPPGGTEAFF.

CDR3 nucleotide sequence: TGTGCCAGCAGCTTACCCCAGGGCTCTGGAAACATTCAGTACTTC. It translates to CASSLPQGSGNIQYF. This chain links TRBV7-9 with TRBJ2-4, with a weak D call TRBD1 (5 bases). The CDR3 extends over 15 amino acids. Germline CDR1 is SEHNR and CDR2 is FQNEAQ (reference sequence). The germline V and J ends were trimmed by 2 bases and 6 bases, with 14 bases remaining between them.

This clone was detected a few times. This sequence joins TRBV28 and TRBJ2-7, with 9 positions matching TRBD1. There are 16 residues in the CDR3. Germline CDR1 is MDHEN and CDR2 is SYDVKM. The V segment lost 2 bases and the J segment 2 bases; nucleotides outside the gene matches: 7. Written as DNA, the CDR3 is TGTGCCAGCAGTTTACTCCCGGGACAGGGAACCTACGAGCAGTACTTC. Encoded protein: CASSLLPGQGTYEQYF.

The chain employs TRBV5-1 and TRBJ1-1; D remains unclear. There are 14 residues in the CDR3. V lost 10 bases and J lost 3, with 19 bases in between. Germline V lookup: CDR1 SGHRS, CDR2 YFSETQ. CDR3 sequence reads: CAYRVRPGYTEAFF. The CDR3 nucleotides are TGCGCCTACAGAGTTCGGCCTGGATACACTGAAGCTTTCTTT.

The chain recombines TRBV2 with TRBJ2-5; 7 bases fit TRBD2. The J segment lost 1 base and the V segment lost 3 bases, leaving 2 bases of the junction unmatched. Germline V gene data show CDR1 as SNHLY and CDR2 as FYNNEI. CDR3 length: 14 residues. CDR3 amino acids: CASSEGRVQETQYF. The DNA for the CDR3 is TGTGCCAGCAGTGAGGGGAGGGTCCAAGAGACCCAGTACTTC.

J is TRBJ1-2 and V is TRBV19; TRBD1 might be the D (5 bases). The CDR3 has 14 residues. Trimming removed 8 bases at V and 3 bases at J, with 16 bases between. CDR1 and CDR2 (germline): LNHDA, SQIVND (reference sequence). The CDR3 DNA reads TGTGCCAGTCGTGGGGCCCCGGCACACTATGGCTACACCTTC. Translation gives CASRGAPAHYGYTF.

The rearrangement joins TRBV6-1 to TRBJ1-3; D is undetermined. Germline lookup yields CDR1 MNHNS and CDR2 SASEGT. V was trimmed by 10 bases and J by 0 bases, leaving 10 bases between them. The CDR3 has 13 amino acids. CDR3 sequence: CAIFPGSGNTIYF. CDR3 DNA sequence: TGTGCCATTTTCCCCGGCTCTGGAAACACCATATATTTT.

The chain uses TRBV28 and TRBJ2-7; D is unclear. Trimming removed 6 bases at V and 1 base at J, with 13 bases between. CDR1 MDHEN and CDR2 SYDVKM come from the germline V gene. The CDR3 runs to 14 residues. The CDR3 DNA reads TGTGCCAGCAGCTCCCTCGGTCGATCCTACGAGCAGTACTTC. It is translated as CASSSLGRSYEQYF.

This chain joins TRBV7-2 and TRBJ2-7; the D is unclear. The CDR3 spans 13 residues. Germline V gene lookup returns CDR1 SGHTA and CDR2 FQGNSA. V lost 3 bases and J lost 0, with 6 bases in between. The CDR3 protein is CASSLRLSYEQYF. In nucleotides, the CDR3 is TGTGCCAGCAGCTTGAGGCTCTCCTACGAGCAGTACTTC.

This rearrangement joins TRBV7-8 to TRBJ2-1; D ambiguous. CDR3 length equals 13 residues. V lost 5 bases and J lost 5, with 10 bases in between. Germline CDR1 SGHVS, CDR2 FQNEAQ. Here the CDR3 reads CASSGELHNEQFF. CDR3 bases: TGTGCCAGCAGCGGAGAGCTCCACAATGAGCAGTTCTTC. The whole variable domain, filled in from reference TRBV7-8 and TRBJ2-1, reads GAGVSQSPRYKVAKRGQDVALRCDPISGHVSLFWYQQALGQGPEFLTYFQNEAQLDKSGLPSDRFFAERPEGSVSTLKIQRTQQEDSAVYLCASSGELHNEQFFGPGTRLTVL.

The chain has TRBV4-1 and TRBJ1-5, with unresolved D. This CDR3 contains 16 residues. V was trimmed by 3 bases and J by 1 base, leaving 13 bases between them. In germline, CDR1 is MGHRA, CDR2 YSYEKL. CDR3 protein: CASSQALGGSNQPQHF. Here the CDR3 DNA reads TGCGCCAGCAGCCAGGCTCTCGGCGGGAGCAATCAGCCCCAGCATTTT.

The chain links TRBV6-5 to TRBJ2-7; 9 bases are a match to TRBD2. Per the germline V gene, CDR1 is MNHEY and CDR2 is SVGAGI. The CDR3 consists of 14 residues. V gave up 7 bases and J gave up 2 bases; unmatched junction bases: 6. The CDR3 sequence: CASISSGGTYEQYF. CDR3 bases: TGTGCCAGCATAAGTAGCGGGGGCACCTACGAGCAGTACTTC.

The V gene is TRBV5-8, the J gene TRBJ2-2, with 12 bases identical to TRBD2. Germline-derived CDR1 and CDR2 are SGHTS and YDEGEE. V shed 4 bases, J shed 4 bases, and the junction held 2 bases outside the gene matches. The CDR3 loop spans 15 amino acids. The CDR3 bases are TGTGCCAGCAGCCCGGGACTAGCGGGCACCGGGGAGCTGTTTTTT. As protein: CASSPGLAGTGELFF.